This T cell receptor beta chain is drawn from a study of blood T cell repertoires in COVID-19. At the level of the study: Sites across the United States, Italy and Spain contributed samples from acute and convalescent COVID-19. PBMCs, B-cell-depleted T cells, or T cells provided the cDNA or gDNA that made up the material.

Repertoires were generated with immunoSEQ multiplex PCR, while TCRdb's copy carries only in-frame clones and drops some. The data hold some 200,000 clones, with roughly 80% observed a single time. CDR3 length equals 16 residues. The germline gives CDR1 SGHDT, CDR2 YYEEEE. Trimming at V came to 4 bases and at J to 1 base, leaving 4 bases not matched to a gene. Participants, 18 to 89 years old, spanned around 25 US areas. Cohort placement rested on clinical history that participants reported themselves. The clonotype originates from a woman aged 45-65 years who had recovered from COVID-19. The chain joins TRBV5-6 to TRBJ2-3; 12 nucleotides line up with TRBD2. What was sequenced was PBMCs or T cells enriched from blood (not recorded which). The CDR3 DNA reads as TGTGCCAGCAGCCTTGGACTAGCGGGGCGCACAGATACGCAGTATTTT. It specifies CASSLGLAGRTDTQYF.